The sequence of this T cell receptor beta chain was determined in a study of CD8+ T cells in alopecia areata. Study in general: Twice daily, treated patients received 5 to 10 mg of oral tofacitinib. Broader study findings: Sequences from scalp samples also cover resident alphabeta T cells of normal skin.

Extracted RNA was reverse transcribed into cDNA, the sequencing template. Using immunoSEQ multiplex PCR, the repertoire was profiled, and TCRdb retains in-frame clones only, with some absent. Of almost 250,000 clones in the sample, approximately 61% are singletons; the top ten hold more than 0.95%. Germline V gene sequence: CDR1 SGHNT, CDR2 YYREEE (reference sequence). Trimming took off 0 bases at V and 3 bases at J, with 9 bases between the two ends. This CDR3 spans 14 amino acids. This clone has more than one count but fewer than ten. Its antigen is currently unknown. Source: CD4+ T cells sorted from blood, taken at week 0. This TCR was recovered from a human donor with alopecia areata. The chain has TRBV5-4 and TRBJ1-2; D uncertain. The CDR3 is CASSLESWDYGYTF. The CDR3 DNA reads as TGTGCCAGCAGCTTGGAGTCCTGGGACTATGGCTACACCTTC.